This T cell receptor beta chain was profiled in a study of OX40 agonist ivuxolimab in advanced cancers. Study in general: Those enrolled were 80% to 85% male, with a mean age of 60 years and ages from about 20 to 85. General study findings and limits: At 0.1 to 3.0 mg/kg, CD4+ and CD8+ blood T cells expanded clonally by week 6.

TCRdb keeps only in-frame clones here, not all; method: immunoSEQ multiplex PCR. Here the sample spans roughly 76,000 clones, 75% to 95% being singletons. The CDR3 is 13 amino acids. Trimming shortened V by 0 bases and J by 0 bases, and 6 bases separated the two germline ends. Per germline, CDR1 GTSNPN and CDR2 SVGIG (reference sequence). On this clone itself: Its specificity is not known.

It was autoimmune disease history or systemic immunosuppression that excluded patients. The investigators sampled blood at baseline, at cycle 4 day 1, and at cycle 7 day 1. Sequenced material: CD4+ or CD8+ T cells sorted from blood, taken in a trial of the OX40 agonist ivuxolimab. The genes are TRBV30 and TRBJ2-7, with a weak D call TRBD1 (5 bases). The receptor comes from an adult with an advanced solid tumor such as melanoma, head and neck, liver or kidney cancer. CDR3 sequence: CAWSVDNSYEQYF. The CDR3 nucleotides are TGTGCCTGGAGTGTGGACAACTCCTACGAGCAGTACTTC.